This is a list of T cell receptor beta chains from one sample in a study of OX40 agonist ivuxolimab in advanced cancers. Sequencing was performed with immunoSEQ multiplex PCR; in TCRdb, only in-frame clones are kept and a portion is missing. The sample holds 70,000 to 95,000 clones, about 90% seen once. Sequenced material: CD4+ or CD8+ T cells sorted from blood, taken in a trial of the OX40 agonist ivuxolimab. The origin of the receptors is an adult with an advanced solid tumor such as melanoma, head and neck, liver or kidney cancer. Each CDR3 is given with its conserved first and last residue. The order of the fields is D gene, CDR3 length, J gene, clone size, V gene, CDR3 DNA, CDR3 protein. A D gene is named only where the DNA matches it firmly. Clone size is shown for a subset of rows, as once, few, many or a class of expanded clone.

TRBD2	15	TRBJ2-4	.	TRBV18	TGTGCCAGCTCACCTGAAAGCGGGGGCAAAAACATTCAGTACTTC	CASSPESGGKNIQYF
.	12	TRBJ1-2	.	TRBV30	TGTGCCTGGAGTTTATCACTATCGGGCTACACCTTC	CAWSLSLSGYTF
.	16	TRBJ2-3	once	TRBV5-3	TGTGCCAGAAGCCTCGGAGGAGGGGACAGCACAGATACGCAGTATTTT	CARSLGGGDSTDTQYF
.	15	TRBJ1-2	.	TRBV18	TGTGCCAGCTCACCACCGGGGGACACTAACTATGGCTACACCTTC	CASSPPGDTNYGYTF
.	15	TRBJ2-7	.	TRBV14	TGTGCCAGCAGCAAACTAGCAGGGGGATCCTACGAGCAGTACTTC	CASSKLAGGSYEQYF
TRBD1	16	TRBJ2-2	.	TRBV5-1	TGCGCCAGCAGCTTTGGGGACAGGGGCAACACCGGGGAGCTGTTTTTT	CASSFGDRGNTGELFF
TRBD1	14	TRBJ1-1	.	TRBV7-9	TGTGCCAGCAGCCCGGGACAGAAGAACACTGAAGCTTTCTTT	CASSPGQKNTEAFF
.	15	TRBJ2-1	.	TRBV11-3	TGTGCCAGCAGCTTAGATGGCAGCTCCTACAATGAGCAGTTCTTC	CASSLDGSSYNEQFF
TRBD2	18	TRBJ2-3	.	TRBV18	TGTGCCAGCTCACCTCGGTTCGCCGGGACTAGCGGCACAGATACGCAGTATTTT	CASSPRFAGTSGTDTQYF
TRBD1	13	TRBJ1-3	.	TRBV2	TGTGCCAGCAGGCTGACAGGGTTAAACACCATATATTTT	CASRLTGLNTIYF
.	14	TRBJ2-3	.	TRBV25-1	TGTGCCTCCCGACTCACCCACAGCACAGATACGCAGTATTTT	CASRLTHSTDTQYF
TRBD2	15	TRBJ2-3	.	TRBV5-1	TGCGCCAGCAGCTCACTAGCGGGGAGCACAGATACGCAGTATTTT	CASSSLAGSTDTQYF
.	12	TRBJ1-5	.	TRBV28	TGTGCCAGCCAATCTCCTAATCAGCCCCAGCATTTT	CASQSPNQPQHF
TRBD1	14	TRBJ1-1	once	TRBV29-1	TGCAGCGTTTTAGACAGGGGGTCGAACACTGAAGCTTTCTTT	CSVLDRGSNTEAFF
.	16	TRBJ2-1	.	TRBV10-3	TGTGCCATCAGTGAAGGGGACCTCAGCCCTTACAATGAGCAGTTCTTC	CAISEGDLSPYNEQFF
.	14	TRBJ1-1	.	TRBV18	TGTGCCAGCTCACCCTCAGAAGGGGGTACTGAAGCTTTCTTT	CASSPSEGGTEAFF
.	17	TRBJ2-2	.	TRBV19	TGTGCCAGTAGTCGTGGGCAGGGGATAGTAGGCACCGGGGAGCTGTTTTTT	CASSRGQGIVGTGELFF
.	14	TRBJ1-1	.	TRBV5-1	TGCGCCAGCGCGTCCGGGGCTAAAGACACTGAAGCTTTCTTT	CASASGAKDTEAFF
.	13	TRBJ2-2	.	TRBV30	TGTGCCTGGAGTGTACTAGCTGTCGGGGAGCTGTTTTTT	CAWSVLAVGELFF
TRBD2	15	TRBJ2-3	.	TRBV5-6	TGTGCCAGCAGCCCCCTAGCGGGGGTGTCAGATACGCAGTATTTT	CASSPLAGVSDTQYF
.	13	TRBJ2-7	once	TRBV5-6	TGTGCCAGCAGCAGGGACATCACCTACGAGCAGTACTTC	CASSRDITYEQYF
TRBD2	16	TRBJ2-1	.	TRBV5-1	TGCGCCAGCAGCCGGGGCTGGGGCGGGGGTCACAATGAGCAGTTCTTC	CASSRGWGGGHNEQFF
.	12	TRBJ1-1	.	TRBV30	TGTGCCTGGAGCCGGGGGATTCCTGAAGCTTTCTTT	CAWSRGIPEAFF
.	14	TRBJ1-6	.	TRBV6-5	TGTGCCAGCAGTTACTTGGGACCCTCCACGTCCCTCCACTTT	CASSYLGPSTSLHF
.	13	TRBJ1-1	.	TRBV30	TGTGCCTGGAGCGGACAGCGATACACTGAAGCTTTCTTT	CAWSGQRYTEAFF
.	14	TRBJ2-3	.	TRBV10-3	TGTGCCATCAGTGAGCGACAGAGCACAGATACGCAGTATTTT	CAISERQSTDTQYF
.	15	TRBJ2-1	.	TRBV19	TGTGCCAGCATCGGAAGTCGGGGATACTACAATGAGCAGTTCTTC	CASIGSRGYYNEQFF
TRBD1	16	TRBJ1-2	once	TRBV7-9	TGTGCCAGCAGCTTAGGGGTTGGACAGGGATCGAGTGGCTACACCTTC	CASSLGVGQGSSGYTF
.	13	TRBJ1-1	.	TRBV19	TGTGCCAGTAGAACGACTGTGAACACTGAAGCTTTCTTT	CASRTTVNTEAFF
.	11	TRBJ1-2	.	TRBV18	TGTGCCAGCTCACCACAGGAGGGCTACACCTTC	CASSPQEGYTF
.	16	TRBJ2-7	.	TRBV5-1	TGCGCCAGCAGCTTGGTGAGGGCCTCTGACTCCTACGAGCAGTACTTC	CASSLVRASDSYEQYF
.	15	TRBJ2-3	.	TRBV5-1	TGCGCCAGCAGCTTTGGCGGGGAGGTCACAGATACGCAGTATTTT	CASSFGGEVTDTQYF